This TCR beta chain was recovered during a study of cytomegalovirus exposure and HLA in healthy donors. Study-wide points: As a later analysis showed, several of the most significant clusters appeared to be linked to common viral pathogens.

Only one count was recorded for this clone. Its target is not known. Trimming took 2 bases from V and 5 from J, leaving 11 bases between them. The CDR3 contains 14 residues. Germline V lookup: CDR1 SGHKS, CDR2 YYEKEE (reference sequence). The PCR employed 60 Vbeta primers together with 13 Jbeta primers. The data were produced by immunoSEQ multiplex PCR, yet TCRdb's version contains in-frame clones alone and is incomplete. The sample includes around 86,000 clones, 77% of them seen just once. What was sequenced was PBMCs. This clonotype was sampled from a middle-aged man in good health and CMV-seropositive. V is TRBV5-5 and J is TRBJ1-5; possible D gene TRBD1, 6 bases. As DNA, the CDR3 is TGTGCCAGCAGCTTCCGGGACACCGATCAGCCCCAGCATTTT. This gives the protein CASSFRDTDQPQHF.